The 21 T cell receptor beta chains in this list originate from one sample, sequenced in a study of T-cell memory formation after mild COVID-19. TCRdb reprocessed the 5' RACE reads via MiXCR and lists one record per CDR3 protein. There are 470,000 or so distinct CDR3 sequences in the sample; roughly 18% occur only once, and 20% to 25% lies in the top ten. Sequencing was carried out using PBMCs or a T cell subset sorted from them (not recorded which). These receptors were obtained from a man aged 18 to 30 who had mild COVID-19 (a few samples of this study predate the infection). Cell type and time point are not known.

The table lists this clonotype with a few counts. The chain employs TRBV7-2 and TRBJ1-5; tentative D call: TRBD1 (6 bases). The CDR3 sequence is 15 residues long. V was trimmed by 5 bases and J by 1 base, leaving 12 bases between them. Germline CDR1 reads SGHTA; CDR2 reads FQGNSA. Here the CDR3 reads CASSTQGISNQPQHF. Here the CDR3 DNA reads TGTGCCAGCAGCACACAGGGCATCAGCAATCAGCCCCAGCATTTT.

The chain is built from TRBV20-1 and TRBJ1-1; D might be TRBD1 (5 bases). With 3 bases removed from V and 3 bases from J, the gap between germline ends came to 14 bases. The CDR3 covers 14 residues. The germline V gene encodes CDR1 DFQATT and CDR2 SNEGSKA (reference sequence). The CDR3 loop is CSARDMGGDTEAFF. Written as DNA, the CDR3 is TGCAGTGCTAGGGATATGGGGGGGGACACTGAAGCTTTCTTT.

This clonotype came up a few times. The CDR3, as DNA: TGTGCCAGCAGTCTTGGACCTATGTACCAAGAGACCCAGTACTTC. It specifies CASSLGPMYQETQYF. The rearrangement links TRBV7-9 to TRBJ2-5; D not resolved. The V gene lost 6 bases and the J gene lost 0 bases, with 14 bases spanning the gap. Germline-derived CDR1 and CDR2 are SEHNR and FQNEAQ (reference sequence). The CDR3 has 15 residues.

This chain joins TRBV5-1 and TRBJ2-3; no clear D gene. Trimming shortened V by 0 bases and J by 0 bases, and 14 bases separated the two germline ends. The CDR3 has 17 residues. Germline lookup yields CDR1 SGHRS and CDR2 YFSETQ. The CDR3 DNA reads as TGCGCCAGCAGCTTGGCCTTTGGGTTTGAAAGCACAGATACGCAGTATTTT. Translating gives CASSLAFGFESTDTQYF.

The V and J genes are TRBV6-2 or TRBV6-3 and TRBJ2-3; D perhaps matches TRBD2 (6 bases). This CDR3 is 14 amino acids long. Trimming removed 2 bases from V and 5 bases from J, with 11 bases in between. Germline lookup yields CDR1 MNHEY and CDR2 SVGEGT. The CDR3 nucleotides read TGTGCCAGCAGTTACGTGGCCGGGGGAGATACGCAGTATTTT. Protein: CASSYVAGGDTQYF.

The chain couples TRBV7-9 to TRBJ1-4, with 9 bases identical to TRBD1. V shed 11 bases, J shed 5 bases, and the junction held 12 bases outside the gene matches. The CDR3 has 15 amino acids. CDR1 is SEHNR, CDR2 FQNEAQ, per germline (reference sequence). CDR3 DNA sequence: TGTGCCGGATCACCGGGACAGGGTCAGAATGAAAAACTGTTTTTT. It translates to CAGSPGQGQNEKLFF.

This rearrangement joins TRBV9 to TRBJ2-7, with unresolved D. Germline assignment: CDR1 SGDLS and CDR2 YYNGEE. This CDR3 region has 13 residues. Trimming shortened V by 4 bases and J by 5 bases, and 13 bases separated the two germline ends. The CDR3 coding sequence is TGTGCCAGCAGCACCCAGCCTTCACACGAGCAGTACTTC. This sequence encodes CASSTQPSHEQYF.

The CDR3 protein is CATTPTGGQGSDTQYF. The CDR3 DNA reads as TGTGCCACCACCCCTACGGGGGGACAGGGATCAGATACGCAGTATTTT. The chain couples TRBV6-5 to TRBJ2-3; the match to TRBD1 covers 9 bases. Germline CDR1 is MNHEY and CDR2 is SVGAGI. This CDR3 has 16 amino acids. V gave up 10 bases and J gave up 4 bases; unmatched junction bases: 15.

This clonotype was recorded a few times. The chain is built from TRBV4-1 and TRBJ2-5, with TRBD1 matching 7 bases. This CDR3 has 15 residues. Trimming removed 0 bases from V and 4 bases from J; junction bases left unmatched: 5. Per the germline V gene, CDR1 is MGHRA and CDR2 is YSYEKL. The CDR3 loop reads CASSQEQGVGETQYF. CDR3 coding DNA: TGCGCCAGCAGCCAAGAGCAGGGGGTGGGAGAGACCCAGTACTTC.

This clonotype has just a few counts. The DNA for the CDR3 is TGTGCCTGGAGTGTAGGGCAGGGACGATCCAATGAGCAGTTCTTC. Its protein is CAWSVGQGRSNEQFF. The rearrangement uses TRBV30 and TRBJ2-1; D possibly matches TRBD1 or TRBD2 (5 bases each). CDR1 and CDR2 from the germline V gene are GTSNPN and SVGIG (reference sequence). The CDR3 covers 15 residues. V lost 0 bases and J lost 6, with 15 bases in between.

The V and J genes are TRBV29-1 and TRBJ2-1, with 10 bases identical to TRBD1. This CDR3 contains 10 residues. Germline V gene lookup returns CDR1 SQVTM and CDR2 ANQGSEA. V was clipped by 7 bases and J by 13 bases; unmatched bases: 4. CDR3 DNA sequence: TGCAGCGGAGGGACAGGGGATCAGTTCTTC. It is translated as CSGGTGDQFF.

This clonotype showed up just a few times. The rearrangement links TRBV7-9 to TRBJ2-7, with 7 bases that match TRBD1. This CDR3 is 12 amino acids long. The germline V gene has CDR1 SEHNR and CDR2 FQNEAQ (reference sequence). V lost 5 bases and J lost 6; bases outside the gene matches: 4. The CDR3 sequence: CASSPGTAEQYF. DNA of the CDR3: TGTGCCAGCAGCCCCGGGACAGCCGAGCAGTACTTC.

This clonotype came up many times. The chain has TRBV18 and TRBJ2-3; TRBD2 agrees at 13 bases. CDR3 length: 16 amino acids. Trimming at V came to 1 base and at J to 6 bases, leaving 4 bases not matched to a gene. Germline CDR1 and CDR2: KGHSH and LQKENI. CDR3: CASSPRTSGSGDTQYF. The CDR3 DNA reads TGTGCCAGCTCACCACGGACTAGCGGGAGTGGTGATACGCAGTATTTT. Full variable domain (rest looked up from reference TRBV18 and TRBJ2-3): NAGVMQNPRHLVRRRGQEARLRCSPMKGHSHVYWYRQLPEEGLKFMVYLQKENIIDESGMPKERFSAEFPKEGPSILRIQQVVRGDSAAYFCASSPRTSGSGDTQYFGPGTRLTVL.

In this sample, this clonotype turned up a few times. This chain connects TRBV5-1 to TRBJ2-2; 11 bases map to TRBD2. Germline lookup yields CDR1 SGHRS and CDR2 YFSETQ. The CDR3 is made up of 15 amino acids. After removal of 4 bases from V and 3 bases from J, the junction contained 2 bases not matched to a gene. Here the CDR3 DNA reads TGCGCCAGCAGCGTGGGACTAGCGGACACCGGGGAGCTGTTTTTT. Its protein is CASSVGLADTGELFF. Based on the CDR3 plus reference TRBV5-1 and TRBJ2-2, the full variable domain is KAGVTQTPRYLIKTRGQQVTLSCSPISGHRSVSWYQQTPGQGLQFLFEYFSETQRNKGNFPGRFSGRQFSNSRSEMNVSTLELGDSALYLCASSVGLADTGELFFGEGSRLTVL.

This clonotype was counted at least ten times. CDR3 sequence: CASGGYSYNEQFF. The CDR3 coding sequence is TGTGCCAGCGGGGGGTACTCCTACAATGAGCAGTTCTTC. This chain links TRBV19 with TRBJ2-1; TRBD2 matches at 7 bases. The V segment lost 9 bases and the J segment 0 bases; nucleotides outside the gene matches: 2. The CDR3 runs to 13 residues. Germline V gene sequence: CDR1 LNHDA, CDR2 SQIVND (reference sequence).

In nucleotides, the CDR3 is TGTGCCACCAGTGATTCGCGTATTGGACTAGCGGGTGGAGATACGCAGTATTTT. Translating gives CATSDSRIGLAGGDTQYF. The V gene is TRBV24-1, the J gene TRBJ2-3; the match to TRBD2 covers 11 bases. Looked up from germline, CDR1 is KGHDR and CDR2 is SFDVKD. This CDR3 has 18 residues. V shed 2 bases, J shed 5 bases, and the junction held 11 bases outside the gene matches.

This clonotype was detected many times. The chain recombines TRBV12-3 or TRBV12-4 with TRBJ2-5, with TRBD1 as a possible D gene (6 bases). V was clipped by 1 base and J by 3 bases, with 15 bases between them. This CDR3 is 16 amino acids long. The CDR3, as DNA: TGTGCCAGCAGTTTAGTATTGGTGGCAGGGGAAGAGACCCAGTACTTC. Translating it yields CASSLVLVAGEETQYF.

This clonotype has only a few counts. The rearrangement uses TRBV20-1 and TRBJ2-5, with 10 bases matching TRBD2. CDR3 length equals 16 residues. Germline V lookup: CDR1 DFQATT, CDR2 SNEGSKA (reference sequence). J gave up 4 bases and V 1 base, and 9 bases lay outside the gene matches. CDR3 loop: CSARAIGAGGRETQYF. The CDR3 DNA reads TGCAGTGCTAGAGCGATCGGAGCGGGGGGGCGAGAGACCCAGTACTTC.

A few counts support this clonotype. The V call is TRBV30, the J call TRBJ1-5, with a weak D call TRBD1 (6 bases). Germline V lookup: CDR1 GTSNPN, CDR2 SVGIG (reference sequence). V was shortened by 4 bases and J by 4 bases, with 17 bases between the two germline ends. The CDR3 spans 15 residues. CDR3 sequence reads: CAWTGRGGRNQPQHF. The CDR3 DNA reads as TGTGCCTGGACGGGGAGGGGGGGTAGAAATCAGCCCCAGCATTTT.

The V call is TRBV12-3 or TRBV12-4, the J call TRBJ2-7; either TRBD1 or TRBD2 may fit D (5 bases each). The CDR3 runs to 10 residues. Trimming removed 11 bases from V and 5 bases from J, with 10 bases in between. The CDR3 sequence is CAWGSHEQYV. The CDR3 DNA follows: TGTGCCTGGGGGAGCCACGAGCAGTACGTC.

CDR3 protein: CASSLVWTSYEQYF. The CDR3 bases are TGTGCCAGCAGCTTAGTGTGGACCTCCTACGAGCAGTACTTC. V gene TRBV7-2 combines with J gene TRBJ2-7; the D is unclear. Per germline, CDR1 SGHTA and CDR2 FQGNSA. The length of the CDR3 is 14 residues. Between the trimmed V and J ends, which lost 1 base and 0 bases, there was a span of 7 bases.